These 12 T cell receptor beta chains originate from one sample sequenced in a study of blood T cell repertoires in COVID-19. Some clones are missing from TCRdb's copy, which holds only in-frame ones; the method was immunoSEQ multiplex PCR. This table holds about 440,000 clones, about 89% found once. The sequenced material came from peripheral blood. The receptors here all came from a woman under 40 with acute or convalescent COVID-19.

This clone has a single count. The V and J genes are TRBV28 and TRBJ1-1, with TRBD1 identical over 8 bases. CDR1 is MDHEN and CDR2 is SYDVKM in the germline V gene. Unmatched junction bases numbered 10, after V lost 3 bases and J lost 4 bases. This CDR3 has 16 amino acids. The CDR3 nucleotides are TGTGCCAGCAGTTTTTCAGGGGGCGAGGTGAGCACTGAAGCTTTCTTT. Its translation: CASSFSGGEVSTEAFF.

The chain couples TRBV7-2 to TRBJ1-1; D remains ambiguous. The ends were cut back, 4 bases at V and 0 bases at J, with 12 bases in the middle. CDR3 length: 15 residues. The V gene's germline CDR1 is SGHTA and CDR2 FQGNSA. CDR3 DNA: TGTGCCAGCAGCTCCCCCCGGGAAATGAACACTGAAGCTTTCTTT. It is translated as CASSSPREMNTEAFF.

J is TRBJ2-2 and V is TRBV2; possibly TRBD1 for D (6 bases). CDR3 length: 12 amino acids. Per germline, CDR1 SNHLY and CDR2 FYNNEI. Trimming left V 10 bases short and J 5 bases short, with 11 bases between. As DNA, the CDR3 is TGTGCCATCAGACAGGTTACCGGGGAGCTGTTTTTT. Its protein product is CAIRQVTGELFF.

This chain joins TRBV5-3 and TRBJ1-1, with D unclear. TRBV5-3 carries the ORF label, with uncertain function. The germline V and J ends were trimmed by 0 bases and 7 bases, with 7 bases remaining between them. The CDR3 spans 12 residues. The CDR3 is CARSLVPVEAFF. CDR3 in DNA: TGTGCCAGAAGCTTGGTTCCAGTTGAAGCTTTCTTT.

The rearrangement uses TRBV10-2 and TRBJ2-2; a possible D gene is TRBD2 (6 bases). The length of the CDR3 is 17 residues. From germline, CDR1 is WSHSY and CDR2 SAAADI. Trimming took 2 bases from V and 0 from J, leaving 13 bases between them. In DNA, the CDR3 is TGCGCCAGCAGTGAGCGGGGGACCTGGGCGAACACCGGGGAGCTGTTTTTT. Residues: CASSERGTWANTGELFF.

This CDR3 reads CASSRQGLAGAQETQYF. CDR3 nucleotide sequence: TGTGCCAGCAGCCGACAGGGACTAGCGGGGGCCCAAGAGACCCAGTACTTC. This chain uses TRBV3-1 (or the pseudogene TRBV3-2) with TRBJ2-5, with 14 bases aligning to TRBD2. There are 17 residues in the CDR3. Germline values: CDR1 LGHDT, CDR2 YNNKEL (reference sequence). V lost 4 bases, J lost 1 base, and 5 bases stayed unmatched.

The V gene is TRBV28, the J gene TRBJ1-2; 9 nucleotides align to TRBD1. In germline, CDR1 is MDHEN, CDR2 SYDVKM. Trimming cost V 3 bases and J 7 bases; bases outside gene matches: 6. The CDR3 has 14 amino acids. In DNA, the CDR3 is TGTGCCAGCAGTTTTACAACAGGGGGCCCTGGCTACACCTTC. This gives the protein CASSFTTGGPGYTF.

This clone was picked up one time. The chain employs TRBV12-3 or TRBV12-4 and TRBJ2-3; no definite D call. The CDR3 totals 12 residues. Trimming removed 4 bases from V and 2 bases from J, with 4 bases in between. The CDR3: CASSSFTDTQYF. DNA of the CDR3: TGTGCCAGCAGTTCGTTCACAGATACGCAGTATTTT.

The table lists this clone with a few counts. At one boundary the junction diverges from the germline segment, which might be a read error. V usage is TRBV10-3 and J usage is TRBJ1-5, with 7 bases fitting TRBD1. The CDR3 sequence is 13 residues long. Germline CDR1 reads ENHRY; CDR2 reads SYGVKD. CDR3 sequence (DNA): TGTGCCGTGGCAGGGGGTAGCGATCAGCCCCAGCATTTT. Its translation is CAVAGGSDQPQHF.

The CDR3, as DNA: TGCGCCAGTGCACAGGGGGCGGTGGTCACCGGGGAGCTGTTTTTT. As protein: CASAQGAVVTGELFF. The chain employs TRBV5-1 and TRBJ2-2, with TRBD1 matching over 9 bases. The V gene's germline CDR1 is SGHRS and CDR2 YFSETQ. The CDR3 sequence is 15 residues long. The J segment lost 4 bases and the V segment lost 8 bases, leaving 9 bases of the junction unmatched.

CDR3 in amino acids: CASSVGAGGYYGYTF. The CDR3, as DNA: TGTGCCAGCAGCGTAGGGGCAGGGGGCTACTATGGCTACACCTTC. The chain employs TRBV9 and TRBJ1-2; 8 bases align to TRBD1. Germline V gives CDR1 SGDLS, CDR2 YYNGEE. The CDR3 is 15 residues long. The ends lost 0 bases at V and 3 bases at J; junction bases unmatched: 4.

This chain connects TRBV9 to TRBJ2-1, with TRBD1 matching 10 bases. J was trimmed by 5 bases and V by 3 bases; bases with no gene match: 5. The CDR3 runs 15 residues. Germline V gene data show CDR1 as SGDLS and CDR2 as YYNGEE. The CDR3 DNA sequence: TGTGCCAGCAGCGGAGGACAGGGGGTGAACAATGAGCAGTTCTTC. Protein product: CASSGGQGVNNEQFF.